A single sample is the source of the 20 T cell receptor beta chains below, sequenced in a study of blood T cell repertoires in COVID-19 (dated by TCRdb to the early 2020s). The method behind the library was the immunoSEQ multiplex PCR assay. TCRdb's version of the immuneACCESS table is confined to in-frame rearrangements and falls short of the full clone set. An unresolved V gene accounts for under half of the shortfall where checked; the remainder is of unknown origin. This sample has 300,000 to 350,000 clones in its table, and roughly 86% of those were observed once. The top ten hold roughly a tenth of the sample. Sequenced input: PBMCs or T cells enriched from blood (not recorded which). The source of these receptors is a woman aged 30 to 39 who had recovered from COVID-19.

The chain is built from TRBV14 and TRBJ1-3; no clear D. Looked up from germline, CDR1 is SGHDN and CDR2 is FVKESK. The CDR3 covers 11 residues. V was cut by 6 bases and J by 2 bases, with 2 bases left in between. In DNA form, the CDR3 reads TGTGCCAGCAGTACTGGAAACACCATATATTTT. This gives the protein CASSTGNTIYF.

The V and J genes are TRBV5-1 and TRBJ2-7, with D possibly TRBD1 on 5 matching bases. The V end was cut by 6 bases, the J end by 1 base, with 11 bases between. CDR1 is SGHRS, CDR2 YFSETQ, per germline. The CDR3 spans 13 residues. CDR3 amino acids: CASKGASSYEQYF. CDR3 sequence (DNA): TGCGCCAGCAAAGGGGCAAGTTCCTACGAGCAGTACTTC.

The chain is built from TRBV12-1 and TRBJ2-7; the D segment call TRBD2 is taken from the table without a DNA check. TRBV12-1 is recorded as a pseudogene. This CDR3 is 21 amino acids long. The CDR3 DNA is TGTGCCAGCAGCGGCAGACTAGCGGGAGGGCCAGAGGAGGCTCACGTCGGCGAGCAGTACTTC. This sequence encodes CASSGRLAGGPEEAHVGEQYF.

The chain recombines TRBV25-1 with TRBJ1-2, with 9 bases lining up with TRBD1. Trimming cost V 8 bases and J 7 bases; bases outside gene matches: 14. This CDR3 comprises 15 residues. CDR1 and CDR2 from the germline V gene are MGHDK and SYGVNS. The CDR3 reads CASETGQGSFGGYTF. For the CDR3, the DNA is TGTGCCAGCGAGACGGGACAGGGAAGTTTTGGTGGCTACACCTTC.

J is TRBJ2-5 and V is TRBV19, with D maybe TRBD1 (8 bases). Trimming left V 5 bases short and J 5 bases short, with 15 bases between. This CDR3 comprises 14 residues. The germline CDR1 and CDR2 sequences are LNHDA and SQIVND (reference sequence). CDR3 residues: CASSGGQGGETQYF. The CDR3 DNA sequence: TGTGCCAGTAGTGGCGGACAGGGAGGGGAGACCCAGTACTTC.

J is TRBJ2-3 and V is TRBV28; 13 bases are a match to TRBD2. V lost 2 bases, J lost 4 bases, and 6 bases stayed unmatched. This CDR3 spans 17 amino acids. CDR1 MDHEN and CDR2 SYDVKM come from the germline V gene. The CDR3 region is CASSLGGLAGESDTQYF. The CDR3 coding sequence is TGTGCCAGCAGTTTAGGAGGACTAGCGGGAGAGTCAGATACGCAGTATTTT.

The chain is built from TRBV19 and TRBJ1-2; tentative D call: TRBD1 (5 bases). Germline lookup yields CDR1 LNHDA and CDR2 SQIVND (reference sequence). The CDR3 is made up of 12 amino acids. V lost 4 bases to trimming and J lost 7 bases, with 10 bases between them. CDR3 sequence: CASSSRVAGYTF. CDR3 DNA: TGTGCCAGTAGTAGCAGGGTGGCTGGCTACACCTTC.

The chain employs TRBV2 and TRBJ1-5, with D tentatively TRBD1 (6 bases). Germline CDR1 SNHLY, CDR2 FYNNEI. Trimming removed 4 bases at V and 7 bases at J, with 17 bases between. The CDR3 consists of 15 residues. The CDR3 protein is CASSGEGGAWQPQHF. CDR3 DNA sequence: TGTGCCAGCAGTGGGGAGGGGGGGGCATGGCAGCCCCAGCATTTT.

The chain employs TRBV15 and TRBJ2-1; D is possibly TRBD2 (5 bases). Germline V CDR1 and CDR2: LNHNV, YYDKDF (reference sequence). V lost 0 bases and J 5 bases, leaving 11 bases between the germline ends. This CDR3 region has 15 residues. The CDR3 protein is CATSRDLGINNEQFF. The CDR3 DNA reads TGTGCCACCAGCAGAGATCTCGGGATCAACAATGAGCAGTTCTTC.

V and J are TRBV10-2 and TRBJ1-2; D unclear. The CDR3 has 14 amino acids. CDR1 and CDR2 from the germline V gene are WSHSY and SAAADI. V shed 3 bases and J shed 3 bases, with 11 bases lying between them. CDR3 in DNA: TGCGCCAGCAGTGAATTCAGGCAGGACTATGGCTACACCTTC. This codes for CASSEFRQDYGYTF.

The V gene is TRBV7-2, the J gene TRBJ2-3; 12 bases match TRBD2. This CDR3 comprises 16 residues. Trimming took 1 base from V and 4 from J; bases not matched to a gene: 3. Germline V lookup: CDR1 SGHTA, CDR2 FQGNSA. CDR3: CASSLGLAGDSDTQYF. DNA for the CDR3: TGTGCCAGCAGCTTAGGACTAGCGGGAGATTCAGATACGCAGTATTTT.

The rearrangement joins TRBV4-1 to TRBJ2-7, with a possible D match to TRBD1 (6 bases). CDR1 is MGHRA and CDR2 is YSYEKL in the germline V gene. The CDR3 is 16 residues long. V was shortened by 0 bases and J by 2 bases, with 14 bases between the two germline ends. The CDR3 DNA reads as TGCGCCAGCAGCCAAGAGGTTGGGACATATACCTACGAGCAGTACTTC. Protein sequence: CASSQEVGTYTYEQYF.

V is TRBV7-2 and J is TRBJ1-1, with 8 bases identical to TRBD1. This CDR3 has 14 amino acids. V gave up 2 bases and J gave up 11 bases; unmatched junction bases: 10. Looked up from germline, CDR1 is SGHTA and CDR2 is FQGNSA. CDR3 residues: CASSLLGQGAWAFF. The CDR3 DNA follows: TGTGCCAGCAGCTTACTGGGGCAGGGGGCTTGGGCTTTCTTT.

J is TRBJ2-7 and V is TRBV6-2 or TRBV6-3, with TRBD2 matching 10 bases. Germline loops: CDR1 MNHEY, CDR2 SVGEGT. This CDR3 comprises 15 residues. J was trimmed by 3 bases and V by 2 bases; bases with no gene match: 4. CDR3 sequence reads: CASSYDLAGVYEQYF. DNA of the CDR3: TGTGCCAGCAGTTACGATCTAGCGGGAGTCTACGAGCAGTACTTC.

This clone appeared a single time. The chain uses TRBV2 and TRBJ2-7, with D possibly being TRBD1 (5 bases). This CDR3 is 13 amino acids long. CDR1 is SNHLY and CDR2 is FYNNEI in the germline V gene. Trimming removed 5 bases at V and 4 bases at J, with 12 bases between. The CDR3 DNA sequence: TGTGCCAGCAGTAAAGGACACTCGTACGAGCAGTACTTC. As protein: CASSKGHSYEQYF.

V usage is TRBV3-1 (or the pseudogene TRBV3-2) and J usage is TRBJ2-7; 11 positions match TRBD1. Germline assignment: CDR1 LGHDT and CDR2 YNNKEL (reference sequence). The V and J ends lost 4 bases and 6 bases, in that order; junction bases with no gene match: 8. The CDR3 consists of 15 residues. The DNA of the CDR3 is TGTGCCAGCAGCCCCCGGGACAGGGGGAACGGCGAGCAGTACTTC. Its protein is CASSPRDRGNGEQYF.

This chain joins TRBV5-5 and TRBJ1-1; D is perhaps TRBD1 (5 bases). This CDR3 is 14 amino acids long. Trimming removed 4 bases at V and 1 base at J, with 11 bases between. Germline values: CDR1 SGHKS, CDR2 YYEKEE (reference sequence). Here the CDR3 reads CASSPAGANTEAFF. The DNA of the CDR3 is TGTGCCAGCAGCCCCGCTGGGGCGAACACTGAAGCTTTCTTT.

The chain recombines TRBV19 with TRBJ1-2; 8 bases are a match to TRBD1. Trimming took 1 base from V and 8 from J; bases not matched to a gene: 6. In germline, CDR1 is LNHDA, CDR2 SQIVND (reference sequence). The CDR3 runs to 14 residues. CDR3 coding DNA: TGTGCCAGTAGTATAGGGCCAGGGGGCGAGGGCTACACCTTC. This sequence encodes CASSIGPGGEGYTF.

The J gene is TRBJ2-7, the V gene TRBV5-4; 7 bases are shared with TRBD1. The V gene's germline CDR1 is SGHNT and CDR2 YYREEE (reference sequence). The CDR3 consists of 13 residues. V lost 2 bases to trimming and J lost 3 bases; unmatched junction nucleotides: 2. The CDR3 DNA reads TGTGCCAGCAGCTTACAGGGGAACTACGAGCAGTACTTC. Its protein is CASSLQGNYEQYF.

The CDR3 DNA reads TGTGCCAGCAGTGACTTACAGGTCCTAGCTAACTATGGCTACACCTTC. Its translation is CASSDLQVLANYGYTF. This chain joins TRBV6-4 and TRBJ1-2, with D perhaps matching TRBD1 (5 bases). The germline V gene has CDR1 MRHNA and CDR2 SNTAGT. The CDR3 is 16 amino acids. V lost 1 base and J 0 bases, leaving 12 bases between the germline ends.